This section outlines one T cell receptor beta chain sequence together with its context. This entry belongs to a study of blood T cell repertoires in COVID-19. The overall study: From the United States, Italy and Spain came samples of acute and convalescent COVID-19. From T cells, B-cell-depleted T cells, or PBMCs came the material, which was cDNA or gDNA.

The CDR3 totals 14 residues. The germline V and J ends were trimmed by 8 bases and 2 bases, with 15 bases remaining between them. Germline loops: CDR1 ENHRY, CDR2 SYGVKD. Original methodology: Amplification of reference gene primers was used by the study to estimate nucleated cell counts. Produced via immunoSEQ multiplex PCR; TCRdb's table is partial and in-frame only. The D gene and trimming were derived from the DNA, and the V and J assignments and clone size from that table. The sample gives around 300,000 clones, approximately 90% of which show up once; roughly 2% is in the top ten. The chain carries TRBV10-3 and TRBJ1-2; perhaps TRBD1 as D (5 bases). Sequencing was done on a sample of peripheral blood. This sequence originates from a man between 18 and 35 years old with active or convalescent COVID-19. Written as DNA, the CDR3 is TGTGCCATCGGAGGGGACTTTAGAAACTATGGCTACACCTTC. Encoded protein: CAIGGDFRNYGYTF.